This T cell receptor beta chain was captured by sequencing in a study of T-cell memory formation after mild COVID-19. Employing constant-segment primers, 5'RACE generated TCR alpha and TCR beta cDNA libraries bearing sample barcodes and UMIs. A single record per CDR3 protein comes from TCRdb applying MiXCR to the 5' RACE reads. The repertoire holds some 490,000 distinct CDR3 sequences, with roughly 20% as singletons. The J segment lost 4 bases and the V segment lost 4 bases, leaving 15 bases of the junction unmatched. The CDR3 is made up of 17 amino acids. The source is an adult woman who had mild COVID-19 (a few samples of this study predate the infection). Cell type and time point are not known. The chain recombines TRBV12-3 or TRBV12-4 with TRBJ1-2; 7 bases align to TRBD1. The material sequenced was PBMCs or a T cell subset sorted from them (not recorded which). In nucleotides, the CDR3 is TGTGCCAGCAGTTCCTTGTTGGACCGGGACAGAATCTATGGCTACACCTTC. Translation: CASSSLLDRDRIYGYTF.